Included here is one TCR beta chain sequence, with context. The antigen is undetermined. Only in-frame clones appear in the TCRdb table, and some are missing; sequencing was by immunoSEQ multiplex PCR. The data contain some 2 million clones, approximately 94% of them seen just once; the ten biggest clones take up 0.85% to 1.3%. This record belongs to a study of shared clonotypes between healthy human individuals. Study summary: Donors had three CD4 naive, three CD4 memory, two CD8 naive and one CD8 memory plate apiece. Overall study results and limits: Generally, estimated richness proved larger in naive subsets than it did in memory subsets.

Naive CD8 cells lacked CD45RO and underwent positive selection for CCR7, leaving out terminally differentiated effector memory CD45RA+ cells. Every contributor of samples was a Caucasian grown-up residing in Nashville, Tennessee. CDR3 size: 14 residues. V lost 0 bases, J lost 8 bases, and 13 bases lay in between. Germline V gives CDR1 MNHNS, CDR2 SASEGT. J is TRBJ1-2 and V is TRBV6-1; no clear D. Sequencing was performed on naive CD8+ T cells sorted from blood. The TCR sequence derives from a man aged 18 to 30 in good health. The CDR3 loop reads CASSEASVTYGYTF. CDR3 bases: TGTGCCAGCAGTGAAGCATCTGTGACCTACGGCTACACCTTC.